One TCR beta chain is described in this entry. This record comes from a study of metastatic and nonmetastatic thyroid tumors. For the study at large: The study looked at repertoires side by side in blood and in tumor or nodule tissue from malignant and benign thyroid patients.

TCRdb reprocessed the PCR reads via MiXCR. The data contain about 33,000 clones, 15% to 20% of them singletons. Until they underwent thyroid surgery, no patient had received any treatment. The sample consisted of blood. The TCR comes from a male donor with papillary thyroid cancer or a benign thyroid nodule (not recorded which). Some clones in this sample may be carry-over from other donors' samples.

The DNA of the CDR3 is TGTGCCAGCAGCTTAGGCCCCACAGATACGCAGTATTTT. Translating gives CASSLGPTDTQYF. The V call is TRBV6-5, the J call TRBJ2-3; D remains ambiguous. Germline lookup yields CDR1 MNHEY and CDR2 SVGAGI. The CDR3 loop spans 13 amino acids. The germline V and J ends were trimmed by 6 bases and 2 bases, with 9 bases remaining between them.